The 25 T cell receptor beta chains in this list originate from one sample, sequenced in a study of tumor-infiltrating lymphocytes in localized non-small cell lung cancer. The method was immunoSEQ multiplex PCR; TCRdb's version includes in-frame clones alone and lacks a portion of them. The sample contains 14,000 to 15,000 clones, 81% of which appear only once. The sequenced sample consisted of lung tumor tissue. These receptors all stem from a human donor with non-small cell lung cancer.

The chain carries TRBV18 and TRBJ1-1; 7 bases agree with TRBD1. The CDR3 loop spans 13 amino acids. J lost 6 bases, V lost 3 bases, and 4 bases had no gene match. Germline assignment: CDR1 KGHSH and CDR2 LQKENI. The DNA for the CDR3 is TGTGCCAGCTCACCCGACGGGACAGCTGAAGCTTTCTTT. Translation: CASSPDGTAEAFF. Full variable domain (outside the CDR3, taken from reference TRBV18 and TRBJ1-1): NAGVMQNPRHLVRRRGQEARLRCSPMKGHSHVYWYRQLPEEGLKFMVYLQKENIIDESGMPKERFSAEFPKEGPSILRIQQVVRGDSAAYFCASSPDGTAEAFFGQGTRLTVV.

This rearrangement joins TRBV11-1 to TRBJ2-1; 12 bases are shared with TRBD2. Germline V gives CDR1 SGHAT, CDR2 FQDESV (reference sequence). Unmatched junction bases numbered 5, after V lost 4 bases and J lost 7 bases. This CDR3 is built from 15 residues. The CDR3 DNA follows: TGTGCCAGCAGCTCTCTAGCGGGAGGGAGGAATGAGCAGTTCTTC. The encoded protein is CASSSLAGGRNEQFF.

This clone turned up a few times. The V and J genes are TRBV6-4 and TRBJ2-3, with 8 nucleotides matching TRBD1. Germline V gene sequence: CDR1 MRHNA, CDR2 SNTAGT. This CDR3 spans 14 amino acids. V lost 3 bases to trimming and J lost 1 base; unmatched junction nucleotides: 0. CDR3 DNA sequence: TGTGCCAGCAGTGAGACAGGGGGCACAGATACGCAGTATTTT. Its translation is CASSETGGTDTQYF.

In this sample, this clone turned up once. Here the CDR3 DNA reads TGTGCCAGCAGCTTCGGGACAGGTTCCTACGAGCAGTACTTC. Translated, it gives CASSFGTGSYEQYF. The chain joins TRBV7-9 to TRBJ2-5; 8 positions agree with TRBD1. The J call may be in error: the DNA end matches TRBJ2-7 better. CDR1 is SEHNR and CDR2 is FQNEAQ in the germline V gene (reference sequence). The CDR3 sequence is 14 residues long.

This clone was seen only once. The chain employs TRBV7-9 and TRBJ2-7; no firm D call. Trimming cost V 0 bases and J 2 bases, with 11 bases left between them. This CDR3 is built from 15 residues. Germline CDR1 reads SEHNR; CDR2 reads FQNEAQ (reference sequence). The CDR3 DNA is TGTGCCAGCAGCTTAGCGCTAGGGCCGACCTACGAGCAGTACTTC. Protein product: CASSLALGPTYEQYF.

This sequence joins TRBV19 and TRBJ2-7; 7 nucleotides line up with TRBD1. CDR1 and CDR2 (germline): LNHDA, SQIVND (reference sequence). V shed 3 bases and J 3 bases; nucleotides not matched to a gene: 11. This CDR3 spans 16 amino acids. CDR3 bases: TGTGCCAGTAGTATTGTAAGGGCCAGGGGGTTCTACGAGCAGTACTTC. This gives the protein CASSIVRARGFYEQYF.

This clone was picked up a small number of times. This sequence joins TRBV5-1 and TRBJ2-5, with D possibly matching TRBD1 (5 bases). Trimming pared 3 bases from V and 7 bases from J, leaving 16 bases between. Per the germline V gene, CDR1 is SGHRS and CDR2 is YFSETQ. This CDR3 has 14 residues. The CDR3 is CASSSVWKTGTQYF. CDR3 sequence (DNA): TGCGCCAGCAGCTCGGTATGGAAAACAGGGACCCAGTACTTC.

The rearrangement joins TRBV7-8 to TRBJ1-2, with D perhaps TRBD1 (5 bases). Germline V gene sequence: CDR1 SGHVS, CDR2 FQNEAQ. The germline V and J ends were trimmed by 3 bases and 4 bases, with 24 bases remaining between them. This CDR3 has 18 residues. CDR3 loop: CASSFWSGVTGGLYGYTF. DNA for the CDR3: TGTGCCAGCAGCTTCTGGTCTGGGGTTACAGGAGGACTCTATGGCTACACCTTC.

The V call is TRBV19, the J call TRBJ2-5; TRBD2 is a possible D gene (6 bases). This CDR3 is 16 amino acids long. Trimming removed 3 bases at V and 2 bases at J, with 16 bases between. Germline-derived CDR1 and CDR2 are LNHDA and SQIVND (reference sequence). The CDR3 DNA sequence: TGTGCCAGTAGTATTCGGGGGTCCCTCAATCAAGAGACCCAGTACTTC. It yields the protein CASSIRGSLNQETQYF.

The rearrangement links TRBV7-3 to TRBJ1-3; TRBD1 matches at 7 bases. Looked up from germline, CDR1 is SGHTA and CDR2 is FQGTGA. Trimming removed 5 bases from V and 4 bases from J; junction bases left unmatched: 8. The length of the CDR3 is 15 residues. This CDR3 reads CASSTTGTPGNTIYF. DNA of the CDR3: TGTGCCAGCAGCACGACAGGGACGCCGGGAAACACCATATATTTT.

The rearrangement joins TRBV10-3 to TRBJ2-1, with D hard to call. The germline V gene encodes CDR1 ENHRY and CDR2 SYGVKD. This CDR3 comprises 13 residues. V was shortened by 4 bases and J by 2 bases, with 6 bases between the two germline ends. Here the CDR3 reads CAISASTYNEQFF. In DNA form, the CDR3 reads TGTGCCATCAGTGCGTCTACCTACAATGAGCAGTTCTTC.

The CDR3 spells CASSKRTAFDEKLFF. Here the CDR3 DNA reads TGTGCCAGTAGTAAACGGACAGCTTTTGATGAAAAACTGTTTTTT. J is TRBJ1-4 and V is TRBV19; a possible D gene is TRBD1 (6 bases). CDR1 is LNHDA, CDR2 SQIVND, per germline (reference sequence). The V gene lost 4 bases and the J gene lost 6 bases, with 15 bases spanning the gap. The CDR3 sequence is 15 residues long. Full variable domain (outside the CDR3, taken from reference TRBV19 and TRBJ1-4): DGGITQSPKYLFRKEGQNVTLSCEQNLNHDAMYWYRQDPGQGLRLIYYSQIVNDFQKGDIAEGYSVSREKKESFPLTVTSAQKNPTAFYLCASSKRTAFDEKLFFGSGTQLSVL.

The gene calls are TRBV7-6 and TRBJ1-3; TRBD1 might be the D (6 bases). This CDR3 contains 14 residues. Germline loops: CDR1 SGHVS, CDR2 FNYEAQ. V was trimmed by 5 bases and J by 2 bases, leaving 10 bases between them. Written as DNA, the CDR3 is TGTGCCAGCAGCCCGGGACATACTGGAAACACCATATATTTT. Amino acids: CASSPGHTGNTIYF.

The CDR3 DNA is TGTGCCAGCAGACGGACAGGCAATCAGCCCCAGCATTTT. Its protein is CASRRTGNQPQHF. This chain uses TRBV6-6 with TRBJ1-5, with a weak D call TRBD1 (6 bases). This CDR3 has 13 residues. Between the trimmed V and J ends, which lost 6 bases and 2 bases, there was a span of 8 bases. The V gene's germline CDR1 is MNHNY and CDR2 SVGAGI (reference sequence).

The chain employs TRBV2 and TRBJ1-1, with TRBD1 as a possible D gene (5 bases). V was cut by 4 bases and J by 7 bases, with 16 bases left in between. The CDR3 runs 14 residues. Germline assignment: CDR1 SNHLY and CDR2 FYNNEI. DNA for the CDR3: TGTGCCAGCAGTGCCGGGACCGCCCGGGGTGAAGCTTTCTTT. Translated: CASSAGTARGEAFF.

The chain links TRBV7-9 to TRBJ2-7, with a possible D match to TRBD2 (5 bases). The V gene lost 1 base and the J gene lost 3 bases, with 16 bases spanning the gap. This CDR3 region has 16 residues. Germline V gene lookup returns CDR1 SEHNR and CDR2 FQNEAQ (reference sequence). As DNA, the CDR3 is TGTGCCAGCAGCTTAGGGGAGAACCTCGAATTCTACGAGCAGTACTTC. It translates to CASSLGENLEFYEQYF.

Here the CDR3 reads CASSQDVIAGIQPQHF. The CDR3 DNA reads as TGCGCCAGCAGCCAAGACGTAATAGCAGGTATTCAGCCCCAGCATTTT. The V call is TRBV4-3, the J call TRBJ1-5, with D hard to call. Per the germline V gene, CDR1 is LGHNA and CDR2 is YSLEER. The CDR3 length is 16 residues. V dropped 0 bases and J dropped 6 bases, with 15 bases sitting between them.

The chain employs TRBV5-6 and TRBJ1-1; D remains ambiguous. V gave up 1 base and J gave up 5 bases, with 15 bases separating them. There are 15 residues in the CDR3. Germline loops: CDR1 SGHDT, CDR2 YYEEEE. The CDR3 sequence is CASSLPSERLTEAFF. The CDR3 bases are TGTGCCAGCAGCTTGCCGAGCGAGCGGTTGACTGAAGCTTTCTTT.

This chain uses TRBV11-2 with TRBJ2-3, with TRBD2 identical over 7 bases. CDR1 SGHAT and CDR2 FQNNGV come from the germline V gene. J lost 1 base, V lost 5 bases, and 6 bases had no gene match. CDR3 length: 15 residues. The CDR3 nucleotides are TGTGCCAGCAGCGCGGGAGTCGTCCGCACAGATACGCAGTATTTT. Translation: CASSAGVVRTDTQYF.

This clone was counted only a few times. The rearrangement uses TRBV19 and TRBJ2-7, with 9 bases that match TRBD1. With V trimmed by 6 bases and J by 0 bases, 3 bases remained unmatched. This CDR3 is 14 amino acids long. Germline V gives CDR1 LNHDA, CDR2 SQIVND (reference sequence). CDR3 sequence: CASRPGQGSYEQYF. The CDR3 DNA is TGTGCCAGTAGACCGGGACAGGGCTCCTACGAGCAGTACTTC.

The chain joins TRBV5-1 to TRBJ1-1; tentative D call: TRBD1 (5 bases). The CDR3 covers 15 residues. Per germline, CDR1 SGHRS and CDR2 YFSETQ. V dropped 0 bases and J dropped 4 bases, with 13 bases sitting between them. CDR3 DNA sequence: TGCGCCAGCAGCTTGGTCCCAGGGTACGGCACTGAAGCTTTCTTT. Translated: CASSLVPGYGTEAFF.

This chain links TRBV6-4 with TRBJ1-2, with D perhaps TRBD1 (6 bases). The germline CDR1 and CDR2 sequences are MRHNA and SNTAGT. The CDR3 runs to 13 residues. Trimming removed 4 bases at V and 8 bases at J, with 14 bases between. For the CDR3, the DNA is TGTGCCAGCAGTGGTGAGGGGGTAGGAGGCTACACCTTC. This encodes CASSGEGVGGYTF.

This chain links TRBV7-9 with TRBJ1-4; D ambiguous. V was cut by 3 bases and J by 0 bases, with 8 bases left in between. The V gene's germline CDR1 is SEHNR and CDR2 FQNEAQ (reference sequence). CDR3 length: 15 amino acids. The DNA for the CDR3 is TGTGCCAGCAGCTTCCCGTCCACAACTAATGAAAAACTGTTTTTT. This sequence encodes CASSFPSTTNEKLFF.

The J gene is TRBJ2-2, the V gene TRBV5-1; D is ambiguous. The V and J ends lost 6 bases and 4 bases respectively, with 16 bases between them. The CDR3 has 15 residues. Germline V lookup: CDR1 SGHRS, CDR2 YFSETQ. The CDR3 sequence is CASTSLDPRTGELFF. In DNA form, the CDR3 reads TGCGCCAGCACCTCGCTCGACCCTCGCACCGGGGAGCTGTTTTTT.

V and J are TRBV5-1 and TRBJ2-5, with D maybe TRBD2 (7 bases). V gave up 4 bases and J gave up 3 bases, with 16 bases separating them. The CDR3 is 15 amino acids. Germline-derived CDR1 and CDR2 are SGHRS and YFSETQ. CDR3 loop: CASSQGTTTKETQYF. CDR3 DNA sequence: TGCGCCAGCAGCCAGGGGACTACAACTAAAGAGACCCAGTACTTC.